The rows below give T cell receptor beta chains drawn from one sample of a study of a mutant IDH1 vaccine in newly diagnosed glioma. The antigens for these receptors are not known. Assay: immunoSEQ multiplex PCR; the TCRdb copy retains only in-frame clones and omits some. The data show tens of thousands of clones, around 92% seen once. The sample here was PBMCs, taken from a glioma patient whose treatment included an IDH1 peptide vaccine. The receptors derive from a woman aged 45-65 years with glioma. Both conserved end residues are part of each CDR3. D genes are given only for firm matches. For some rows the clone size is stated as once, few or many, or as a class when expanded; others skip it.

NA	TRBV7-9	NA	TRBJ1-6	CASSLAGPSYSPLHF	TGTGCCAGCAGCTTAGCGGGACCCTCTTATTCACCCCTCCACTTT
NA	TRBV7-9	NA	TRBJ1-1	CASRTGGTEAFF	TGTGCCAGCCGCACCGGGGGGACTGAAGCTTTCTTT
NA	TRBV28	TRBD1	TRBJ2-7	CASSLWGQADEQYF	TGTGCCAGCAGTTTATGGGGACAGGCAGACGAGCAGTACTTC
NA	TRBV9	TRBD2	TRBJ2-2	CASSVERLADTGELFF	TGTGCCAGCAGCGTAGAAAGACTAGCGGACACCGGGGAGCTGTTTTTT
NA	TRBV28	NA	TRBJ2-5	CASRAPGTSGETQYF	TGTGCCAGCAGAGCGCCGGGGACATCTGGCGAGACCCAGTACTTC
NA	TRBV27	NA	TRBJ2-7	CASSTRGRSSYEQYF	TGTGCCAGCAGTACTCGGGGGAGAAGCTCCTACGAGCAGTACTTC
NA	TRBV6-1	NA	TRBJ1-2	CASSEGAGEDGYTF	TGTGCCAGCAGTGAAGGGGCAGGGGAGGATGGCTACACCTTC
NA	TRBV6-1	NA	TRBJ2-1	CASTGRGEQFF	TGTGCCAGCACAGGGAGAGGTGAGCAGTTCTTC
NA	TRBV11-3	NA	TRBJ1-1	CASSARGRESTEAFF	TGTGCCAGCAGCGCAAGAGGACGGGAGAGCACTGAAGCTTTCTTT
NA	TRBV28	NA	TRBJ1-3	CASSFVRGTGNTIYF	TGTGCCAGCAGTTTTGTCAGGGGAACTGGAAACACCATATATTTT
few	TRBV19	TRBD1	TRBJ1-5	CASSVGQTSNQPQHF	TGTGCCAGTAGTGTGGGACAGACTAGCAATCAGCCCCAGCATTTT
NA	TRBV28	TRBD2	TRBJ2-7	CASSLTSGSGYEQYF	TGTGCCAGCAGTTTGACTAGCGGGAGTGGGTACGAGCAGTACTTC
NA	TRBV7-9	NA	TRBJ2-7	CASSSGDTLAKEQYF	TGTGCCAGCAGCTCCGGGGACACCCTTGCGAAGGAGCAGTACTTC
NA	TRBV4-1	NA	TRBJ1-5	CASSQVGQNSNQPQHF	TGCGCCAGCAGCCAAGTCGGGCAGAATAGCAATCAGCCCCAGCATTTT
NA	TRBV7-3	NA	TRBJ2-3	CASSSSYTDTQYF	TGTGCCAGCAGCTCTAGTTACACAGATACGCAGTATTTT
NA	TRBV2	NA	TRBJ2-7	CATQPKDSRLSYEQYF	TGTGCCACTCAACCCAAGGACAGCCGCCTCTCCTACGAGCAGTACTTC
NA	TRBV5-4	TRBD1	TRBJ1-1	CASSRDRGGVEAFF	TGTGCCAGCAGCAGGGACAGGGGAGGCGTGGAAGCTTTCTTT
NA	TRBV7-9	NA	TRBJ1-1	CASSSPEVRGNTEAFF	TGTGCCAGCAGCTCCCCCGAAGTGAGGGGCAACACTGAAGCTTTCTTT
NA	TRBV7-9	NA	TRBJ2-5	CASRPPGLETQYF	TGTGCCAGCAGACCTCCAGGGTTGGAGACCCAGTACTTC
NA	TRBV13	NA	TRBJ2-1	CASRLSGNEQFF	TGTGCCAGCAGACTTAGCGGCAATGAGCAGTTCTTC
many	TRBV18	NA	TRBJ1-2	CASSLDSIYGYTF	TGTGCCAGCTCACTGGACAGCATCTATGGCTACACCTTC
NA	TRBV9	NA	TRBJ2-3	CASTVFDLGDTQYF	TGTGCCAGCACCGTGTTTGATCTGGGAGATACGCAGTATTTT
NA	TRBV2	TRBD2	TRBJ2-7	CASSSPTSRSFSF	TGTGCCAGCAGTAGTCCGACTAGCAGGTCCTTTTCCTTC
NA	TRBV7-3	NA	TRBJ2-6	CASSEGAGANVLTF	TGTGCCAGCAGCGAAGGGGCCGGGGCCAACGTCCTGACTTTC
NA	TRBV9	NA	TRBJ2-2	CASSLRFGQSNTGELFF	TGTGCCAGCAGCCTGAGGTTTGGTCAGTCGAACACCGGGGAGCTGTTTTTT
NA	TRBV10-3	NA	TRBJ2-4	CAISSGGGTRNIQYF	TGTGCCATCAGCTCAGGGGGAGGAACCAGAAACATTCAGTACTTC
NA	TRBV4-1	NA	TRBJ1-5	CASSQVYSRGKPQHF	TGCGCCAGCAGCCAAGTGTACTCCAGGGGAAAGCCCCAGCATTTT
once	TRBV9	NA	TRBJ2-1	CASSLRGSGNGNEQFF	TGTGCCAGCAGCCTTAGGGGGAGCGGGAATGGTAATGAGCAGTTCTTC
NA	TRBV5-4	TRBD2	TRBJ2-5	CASSSPREAETQYF	TGTGCCAGCAGCTCTCCCCGGGAGGCAGAGACCCAGTACTTC
once	TRBV10-3	NA	TRBJ1-3	CAIREPGAGNTIYF	TGTGCCATCAGGGAGCCAGGGGCTGGAAACACCATATATTTT
once	TRBV28	TRBD2	TRBJ2-7	CASSLSLAGNAYEQYF	TGTGCCAGCAGTTTATCACTAGCGGGAAATGCTTACGAGCAGTACTTC
NA	TRBV27	TRBD1	TRBJ2-5	CASSPRQGALGETQYF	TGTGCCAGCAGTCCTCGCCAGGGGGCCTTGGGAGAGACCCAGTACTTC
NA	TRBV27	TRBD2	TRBJ2-7	CASSPTSGLAGPGEYF	TGTGCCAGCAGCCCCACCTCGGGACTAGCGGGGCCCGGGGAGTACTTC
NA	TRBV2	NA	TRBJ1-6	CAILRVLNSPLHF	TGTGCCATCTTACGAGTTCTAAATTCACCCCTCCACTTT
NA	TRBV19	TRBD1	TRBJ2-4	CASSIEAGGKNIQYF	TGTGCCAGTAGTATCGAGGCAGGGGGCAAAAACATTCAGTACTTC
once	TRBV7-8	NA	TRBJ1-1	CASSHHPIGNTEAFF	TGTGCCAGCAGCCATCATCCTATCGGGAACACTGAAGCTTTCTTT
NA	TRBV7-3	TRBD1	TRBJ1-2	CASSLNPGTGNYGYTF	TGTGCCAGCAGCTTAAACCCAGGGACAGGCAACTATGGCTACACCTTC
few	TRBV7-9	NA	TRBJ1-5	CASSYDGSNQPQHF	TGTGCCAGCAGCTACGATGGCAGCAATCAGCCCCAGCATTTT
NA	TRBV19	TRBD1	TRBJ2-1	CASSTRTGWVYNEQFF	TGTGCCAGTAGTACGAGGACAGGGTGGGTGTACAATGAGCAGTTCTTC
NA	TRBV6-6	NA	TRBJ1-2	CASDPGQLYGYTF	TGTGCCAGTGATCCCGGACAGCTCTATGGCTACACCTTC
once	TRBV19	TRBD1	TRBJ2-7	CASSYRSGTGYNSYEQYF	TGTGCCAGTAGTTACCGCTCCGGGACAGGGTACAACTCCTACGAGCAGTACTTC
once	TRBV11-2	TRBD2	TRBJ2-1	CASSYVPSGIYNEQFF	TGTGCCAGCAGCTACGTCCCTAGCGGGATCTACAATGAGCAGTTCTTC
NA	TRBV5-1	TRBD1	TRBJ1-2	CASSPRTGTVYGYTF	TGCGCCAGCAGCCCCCGAACCGGGACAGTTTATGGCTACACCTTC
NA	TRBV28	TRBD1	TRBJ1-2	CASSYGTGITNYGYTF	TGTGCCAGCAGTTACGGGACAGGAATCACTAACTATGGCTACACCTTC
NA	TRBV2	TRBD1	TRBJ2-6	CASSEGTGGPGANVLTF	TGTGCCAGCAGTGAAGGGACAGGGGGCCCTGGGGCCAACGTCCTGACTTTC
NA	TRBV2	NA	TRBJ2-2	CASSGLGSNTGELFF	TGTGCCAGCAGTGGACTAGGTTCGAACACCGGGGAGCTGTTTTTT
NA	TRBV27	TRBD1	TRBJ2-7	CASSLSIGDRALEQYF	TGTGCCAGCAGTTTATCGATAGGGGACAGGGCCCTCGAGCAGTACTTC
NA	TRBV7-9	NA	TRBJ2-5	CASSAGVGKRETQYF	TGTGCCAGCAGCGCCGGCGTAGGGAAACGGGAGACCCAGTACTTC
NA	TRBV5-6	NA	TRBJ2-3	CASSLGQGSTDTQYF	TGTGCCAGCAGCTTGGGGCAGGGGAGCACAGATACGCAGTATTTT
NA	TRBV7-9	NA	TRBJ1-4	CASSLDSAAAGEKLFF	TGTGCCAGCAGCTTAGACTCGGCAGCGGCCGGAGAAAAACTGTTTTTT
NA	TRBV2	NA	TRBJ1-1	CASNRVAAEAFF	TGTGCCAGCAACAGGGTTGCTGCTGAAGCTTTCTTT
NA	TRBV5-5	TRBD1	TRBJ1-2	CASSQSTGVNYGYTF	TGTGCCAGCAGCCAGAGTACAGGGGTGAACTATGGCTACACCTTC
NA	TRBV29-1	NA	TRBJ1-4	CSVRPGQAEKLFF	TGCAGCGTTAGGCCTGGCCAGGCTGAAAAACTGTTTTTT
NA	TRBV7-2	NA	TRBJ1-1	CASSLSGTVNTEAFF	TGTGCCAGCAGCTTGTCCGGGACGGTGAACACTGAAGCTTTCTTT
NA	TRBV5-6	NA	TRBJ2-1	CASSASIAEQFF	TGTGCCAGCAGCGCCTCTATTGCGGAGCAGTTCTTC
NA	TRBV6-4	TRBD2	TRBJ2-1	CASSDTSSGSRNEQFF	TGTGCCAGCAGTGACACTTCTAGCGGGAGTCGGAATGAGCAGTTCTTC
NA	TRBV28	NA	TRBJ2-7	CASSSAHGVRGTTLF	TGTGCCAGCAGTTCAGCACATGGGGTCCGGGGGACCACTCTCTTC